Listed here are 23 T cell receptor beta chains from one sample, sequenced in a study of regulatory T cells in long-lasting Graves disease. Arm-PCR of CDR3 regions and iRepertoire HTBI primers were the basis on which TCR beta libraries were built. TCRdb re-called the multiplex PCR reads with MiXCR, one entry per CDR3 protein. The sample includes fewer than 400,000 distinct CDR3 sequences, around a fifth of them seen just once. Time point reported: persistent/refractory GD, antithyroid drugs over 5 years with positive TRAb. PBMCs provided the RNA from which the TCR library was made. Sequences were derived from peripheral blood mononuclear cells (PBMCs), sampled when the disease was refractory, from a patient treated with antithyroid drugs. These receptor sequences come from a female donor with Graves disease.

The gene calls are TRBV30 and TRBJ2-5; D uncertain. This CDR3 has 16 residues. V gave up 8 bases and J gave up 5 bases, with 27 bases separating them. Germline CDR1 reads GTSNPN; CDR2 reads SVGIG (reference sequence). In DNA, the CDR3 is TGTGCCGGCCTTCTAAGTGGGAACTCCGGCGCGGAGACCCAGTACTTC. It encodes CAGLLSGNSGAETQYF.

This clonotype has more than one count but fewer than ten. The CDR3: CASSVRGLGQGSGNTIYF. The CDR3, as DNA: TGTGCCAGCAGCGTAAGAGGGTTGGGACAGGGAAGTGGAAACACCATATATTTT. The chain uses TRBV9 and TRBJ1-3; 9 nucleotides agree with TRBD1. CDR1 and CDR2 (germline): SGDLS, YYNGEE. The ends lost 1 base at V and 3 bases at J; junction bases unmatched: 11. The CDR3 spans 18 residues.

The chain uses TRBV5-1 and TRBJ1-5; TRBD1 is a possible D gene (5 bases). V shed 2 bases and J shed 8 bases, with 14 bases lying between them. Per the germline V gene, CDR1 is SGHRS and CDR2 is YFSETQ. This CDR3 region has 14 residues. CDR3 coding DNA: TGCGCCAGCAGCTTACGGACGGGGGACGAGCCCCAGCATTTT. Residues: CASSLRTGDEPQHF.

This clonotype has a count of ten or more. This chain links TRBV2 with TRBJ1-5, with TRBD1 as a possible D gene (6 bases). Germline V lookup: CDR1 SNHLY, CDR2 FYNNEI. The CDR3 contains 16 residues. V was shortened by 2 bases and J by 6 bases, with 17 bases between the two germline ends. The CDR3 is CASSEYDRSLGQPQHF. The CDR3 DNA follows: TGTGCCAGCAGTGAATACGACAGGTCCCTGGGTCAGCCCCAGCATTTT. The variable domain in full, completed from reference TRBV2 and TRBJ1-5, reads EPEVTQTPSHQVTQMGQEVILRCVPISNHLYFYWYRQILGQKVEFLVSFYNNEISEKSEIFDDQFSVERPDGSNFTLKIRSTKLEDSAMYFCASSEYDRSLGQPQHFGDGTRLSIL.

This rearrangement joins TRBV10-3 to TRBJ2-7; TRBD1 matches at 9 bases. The CDR3 spans 15 residues. Germline CDR1 ENHRY, CDR2 SYGVKD. J lost 4 bases, V lost 0 bases, and 4 bases had no gene match. CDR3 coding DNA: TGTGCCATCAGTGAGTCCGGGACAGGGCCTTACGAGCAGTACTTC. Protein sequence: CAISESGTGPYEQYF.

This clonotype was observed many times. This chain connects TRBV2 to TRBJ1-2; a weak D match, TRBD1 (5 bases). Trimming took 3 bases from V and 3 from J, leaving 11 bases between them. This CDR3 has 14 residues. Germline loops: CDR1 SNHLY, CDR2 FYNNEI. The CDR3 DNA follows: TGTGCCAGCAGTGATATTGGGGACTACTATGGCTACACCTTC. This encodes CASSDIGDYYGYTF.

The gene calls are TRBV7-9 and TRBJ2-2, with D unresolved. The length of the CDR3 is 15 residues. Looked up from germline, CDR1 is SEHNR and CDR2 is FQNEAQ (reference sequence). Trimming removed 5 bases at V and 5 bases at J, with 15 bases between. CDR3 amino acids: CASSVGLLLTGELFF. The CDR3 DNA sequence: TGTGCCAGCAGCGTCGGCCTACTTTTGACCGGGGAGCTGTTTTTT.

In its sample, this clonotype was seen many times. The chain uses TRBV29-1 and TRBJ2-5; 9 bases fit TRBD2. Trimming at V came to 6 bases and at J to 1 base, leaving 3 bases not matched to a gene. CDR1 and CDR2 from the germline V gene are SQVTM and ANQGSEA. The CDR3 loop spans 13 amino acids. In DNA form, the CDR3 reads TGCAGCGTAAGCGGGAGGCTCCAAGAGACCCAGTACTTC. This encodes CSVSGRLQETQYF. Based on the CDR3 plus reference TRBV29-1 and TRBJ2-5, the full variable domain is SAVISQKPSRDICQRGTSLTIQCQVDSQVTMMFWYRQQPGQSLTLIATANQGSEATYESGFVIDKFPISRPNLTFSTLTVSNMSPEDSSIYLCSVSGRLQETQYFGPGTRLLVL.

The rearrangement links TRBV5-4 to TRBJ1-1; D is unresolved. The CDR3 consists of 14 residues. V shed 4 bases and J shed 5 bases, with 15 bases lying between them. Germline CDR1 reads SGHNT; CDR2 reads YYREEE (reference sequence). CDR3 sequence reads: CASSIPGLGTEAFF. The CDR3 nucleotides are TGTGCCAGCAGCATACCCGGGCTGGGGACTGAAGCTTTCTTT.

This clonotype was seen a handful of times. The V and J genes are TRBV12-3 or TRBV12-4 and TRBJ2-7; possible D gene TRBD2, 5 bases. The CDR3 is made up of 13 amino acids. V lost 4 bases, J lost 2 bases, and 9 bases lay in between. CDR3 sequence reads: CASSSSGAYEQYF. The CDR3 coding sequence is TGTGCCAGCAGTTCGAGCGGAGCCTACGAGCAGTACTTC.

This clonotype occurred a few times. The rearrangement joins TRBV5-1 to TRBJ1-2; no firm D call. V was pared by 4 bases and J by 4 bases, with 17 bases between. Germline assignment: CDR1 SGHRS and CDR2 YFSETQ. The CDR3 loop spans 15 amino acids. Written as DNA, the CDR3 is TGCGCCAGCAGCCCGGAGGAGGGCGTCGGCTATGGCTACACCTTC. Its protein is CASSPEEGVGYGYTF.

About this clonotype: One end of the junction varies from germline; a read error may be responsible. The chain links TRBV12-3 or TRBV12-4 to TRBJ1-4; D ambiguous. This CDR3 region has 16 residues. The CDR3 coding sequence is TGTGCCAGCAGTTTCCTATGGGCAGTGGATAATGGAAAACTGTTTTTT. As protein: CASSFLWAVDNGKLFF.

V gene TRBV14 combines with J gene TRBJ1-5, with 9 bases fitting TRBD1. In germline, CDR1 is SGHDN, CDR2 FVKESK. The length of the CDR3 is 14 residues. V gave up 5 bases and J gave up 9 bases; unmatched junction bases: 8. The CDR3: CASSWGQGPGPQHF. The CDR3 nucleotides read TGTGCCAGCAGCTGGGGACAGGGTCCGGGGCCCCAGCATTTT.

This chain connects TRBV7-2 to TRBJ2-2, with D uncertain. V was cut by 5 bases and J by 0 bases, with 13 bases left in between. This CDR3 has 16 amino acids. Germline CDR1 reads SGHTA; CDR2 reads FQGNSA. The DNA of the CDR3 is TGTGCCAGCAGCCTTACGACACCCGCGAACACCGGGGAGCTGTTTTTT. This gives the protein CASSLTTPANTGELFF.

The chain carries TRBV9 and TRBJ1-1; no clear D gene. Germline loops: CDR1 SGDLS, CDR2 YYNGEE. Trimming cost V 3 bases and J 3 bases, with 12 bases left between them. The CDR3 extends over 14 amino acids. CDR3 protein: CASSGGDTYTEAFF. In DNA form, the CDR3 reads TGTGCCAGCAGCGGTGGGGATACATACACTGAAGCTTTCTTT.

Only a few counts were recorded for this clonotype. The chain is built from TRBV19 and TRBJ1-1; no clear D gene. This CDR3 has 10 amino acids. The V gene's germline CDR1 is LNHDA and CDR2 SQIVND (reference sequence). Trimming pared 7 bases from V and 6 bases from J, leaving 6 bases between. As DNA, the CDR3 is TGTGCCAGTAATGGGCCTGAAGCTTTCTTT. Encoded protein: CASNGPEAFF.

The chain uses TRBV6-5 and TRBJ1-2; D perhaps matches TRBD1 (6 bases). Germline CDR1 and CDR2: MNHEY and SVGAGI. This CDR3 has 15 amino acids. Between the trimmed V and J ends, which lost 2 bases and 8 bases, there was a span of 18 bases. CDR3 DNA: TGTGCCAGCAGTTACAGCGGGACAACGAGGAGAGGCTACACCTTC. Translation: CASSYSGTTRRGYTF.

This clonotype was counted many times. The chain joins TRBV6-5 to TRBJ1-6; D not resolved. The V and J ends lost 2 bases and 7 bases respectively, with 6 bases between them. CDR3 length equals 13 residues. Germline-derived CDR1 and CDR2 are MNHEY and SVGAGI. CDR3 residues: CASSYPTNSPLHF. The CDR3, as DNA: TGTGCCAGCAGTTACCCTACAAATTCACCCCTCCACTTT.

This clonotype has a count of ten or more. V is TRBV27 and J is TRBJ1-1, with 9 bases fitting TRBD1. V lost 5 bases, J lost 0 bases, and 13 bases stayed unmatched. This CDR3 region has 18 residues. Germline values: CDR1 MNHEY, CDR2 SMNVEV (reference sequence). The CDR3 region has the DNA TGTGCCAGCAGTCTTACAACAGGGGGCCACCGAATGAACACTGAAGCTTTCTTT. This translates into CASSLTTGGHRMNTEAFF.

A note on this clonotype: A much larger clone is a single base away; this may be a read error. This sequence joins TRBV10-2 and TRBJ1-5, with D possibly being TRBD1 (6 bases). Germline V CDR1 and CDR2: WSHSY, SAAADI. This CDR3 has 13 amino acids. The CDR3 here is CAGAFDRNQPRHF. The DNA of the CDR3 is TGCGCCGGGGCTTTCGACAGGAATCAGCCCCGGCATTTT.

This clonotype was seen repeatedly, ten times or more. The chain combines TRBV12-3 or TRBV12-4 with TRBJ1-2; 9 nucleotides align to TRBD1. This CDR3 comprises 14 residues. Germline trimming cut 6 bases from V and 6 bases from J; bases unmatched to any gene: 8. The CDR3 DNA follows: TGTGCCAGCAGCCGGGACAGGGTTAGAGATGGCTACACCTTC. It codes for CASSRDRVRDGYTF.

The chain couples TRBV11-3 to TRBJ1-2; 11 bases match TRBD1. Germline V gene data show CDR1 as SGHNT and CDR2 as YENEEA. There are 15 residues in the CDR3. V lost 5 bases, J lost 3 bases, and 5 bases stayed unmatched. The CDR3 sequence: CASSKGQGVDYGYTF. Written as DNA, the CDR3 is TGTGCCAGCAGCAAGGGACAGGGGGTGGACTATGGCTACACCTTC.

The table lists this clonotype with many counts. The chain links TRBV6-9 to TRBJ1-6; maybe TRBD1 (5 bases). CDR3 length: 15 residues. Trimming took 3 bases from V and 7 from J, leaving 13 bases between them. Looked up from germline, CDR1 is MNHGY and CDR2 is SVAAGI. CDR3 amino acids: CASSYNRRQNSPLHF. CDR3 bases: TGTGCCAGCAGTTACAACAGGCGTCAGAATTCACCCCTCCACTTT.